This T cell receptor (beta chain) was identified during a study of cytomegalovirus exposure and HLA in healthy donors. Notes on the study in general: Later analysis indicated greater clonal expansion among HLA-associated TCR beta chains than among equally common other chains. Later analysis identified a missense DCLRE1C variant that was linked to TCR beta V- and J-gene trimming. The study labeled approximately 150 TCR beta chains cytomegalovirus-associated. Most of the TCR beta V segments (in an earlier analysis) were productive either about 90% or about 30% of the time.

The length of the CDR3 is 16 residues. Trimming cost V 3 bases and J 4 bases; bases outside gene matches: 9. Germline values: CDR1 MDHEN, CDR2 SYDVKM. As to this clone: Its antigen is as yet unknown.

Researchers ran the PCR with 60 Vbeta and 13 Jbeta primers. Sequencing used immunoSEQ multiplex PCR; TCRdb keeps in-frame clones, though not all of them. Counted here are under 150,000 clones, roughly four fifths occurring once; the ten biggest clones make up roughly 1%. This TCR came from a woman aged 55-70 years in good health and CMV-seronegative. The specimen was PBMCs. The J gene is TRBJ1-5, the V gene TRBV28, with TRBD1 matching 7 bases. CDR3 protein: CASSLKGARSNQPQHF. CDR3 DNA sequence: TGTGCCAGCAGTTTGAAGGGGGCGCGTAGTAATCAGCCCCAGCATTTT.